The 19 T cell receptor beta chains below come from one sample, sequenced in a study of blood T cell repertoires in COVID-19. Measured with immunoSEQ multiplex PCR; TCRdb has only the in-frame clones, and not every one. The sample holds nearly 110,000 clones, about 91% seen once. Sequencing was performed on peripheral blood. These TCRs come from a man between 45 and 60 years old with active or convalescent COVID-19.

The chain recombines TRBV14 with TRBJ1-2; D unresolved. V was clipped by 1 base and J by 8 bases, with 5 bases between them. Germline CDR1 is SGHDN and CDR2 is FVKESK. The CDR3 covers 11 residues. CDR3 DNA: TGTGCCAGCAGCCAAGGGCGGGGCTACACCTTC. It specifies CASSQGRGYTF.

The rearrangement joins TRBV19 to TRBJ2-7, with D perhaps TRBD1 (5 bases). This CDR3 contains 13 residues. Trimming shortened V by 3 bases and J by 2 bases, and 8 bases separated the two germline ends. Germline V gene data show CDR1 as LNHDA and CDR2 as SQIVND (reference sequence). The CDR3 coding sequence is TGTGCCAGTAGTATCAGGGCAACCTACGAGCAGTACTTC. As protein: CASSIRATYEQYF.

The chain couples TRBV28 to TRBJ1-2, with TRBD1 identical over 10 bases. V was clipped by 6 bases and J by 4 bases; unmatched bases: 8. The CDR3 is made up of 15 amino acids. Per the germline V gene, CDR1 is MDHEN and CDR2 is SYDVKM. This chain's CDR3 is CASSPGTGDFYGYTF. As DNA, the CDR3 is TGTGCCAGCAGCCCCGGGACAGGGGACTTCTATGGCTACACCTTC.

This chain connects TRBV10-3 to TRBJ2-1; 9 nucleotides agree with TRBD1. V lost 8 bases to trimming and J lost 7 bases; unmatched junction nucleotides: 6. The CDR3 extends over 13 amino acids. The germline V gene encodes CDR1 ENHRY and CDR2 SYGVKD. The DNA of the CDR3 is TGTGCCATCCAGGGACAGGGTCTTAATGAGCAGTTCTTC. Translating gives CAIQGQGLNEQFF.

The chain carries TRBV28 and TRBJ2-6; 9 bases are shared with TRBD1. This CDR3 is 19 amino acids long. The V gene end was trimmed by 6 bases and the J gene end by 2 bases; junction bases not matched to a gene: 14. From germline, CDR1 is MDHEN and CDR2 SYDVKM. The CDR3 sequence: CASSSLGGQGSAGANVLTF. The CDR3 DNA is TGTGCCAGCAGCTCCCTTGGGGGACAGGGCTCGGCTGGGGCCAACGTCCTGACTTTC.

The chain has TRBV5-8 and TRBJ1-5; 7 nucleotides match TRBD1. After removal of 5 bases from V and 5 bases from J, the junction contained 13 bases not matched to a gene. CDR1 and CDR2 from the germline V gene are SGHTS and YDEGEE. The length of the CDR3 is 16 residues. The CDR3 coding sequence is TGTGCCAGCAGGGATTCGATCCGACAGGGTCATCAGCCCCAGCATTTT. This codes for CASRDSIRQGHQPQHF.

This clone came up a few times. V usage is TRBV27 and J usage is TRBJ2-1, with D tentatively TRBD2 (5 bases). The V gene's germline CDR1 is MNHEY and CDR2 SMNVEV (reference sequence). Trimming took off 5 bases at V and 0 bases at J, with 8 bases between the two ends. CDR3 length equals 14 residues. The CDR3 sequence is CASSGLASYNEQFF. The CDR3 nucleotides read TGTGCCAGCAGTGGCCTAGCCTCCTACAATGAGCAGTTCTTC.

CDR3 protein: CASTGQRANEQYF. In nucleotides, the CDR3 is TGTGCCAGCACGGGACAAAGGGCAAACGAGCAGTACTTC. The chain uses TRBV28 and TRBJ2-7, with D perhaps matching TRBD1 (6 bases). This CDR3 region has 13 residues. V lost 7 bases and J 5 bases, leaving 15 bases between the germline ends. Germline CDR1 and CDR2: MDHEN and SYDVKM.

This clone was found once. The CDR3 loop is CASSDQWAQEDEQYF. CDR3 bases: TGTGCCAGCAGTGATCAGTGGGCCCAGGAGGACGAGCAGTACTTC. The chain employs TRBV6-1 and TRBJ2-7, with D perhaps TRBD2 (5 bases). Germline CDR1 reads MNHNS; CDR2 reads SASEGT. The CDR3 runs to 15 residues. V was clipped by 3 bases and J by 5 bases, with 17 bases between them.

This rearrangement joins TRBV6-5 to TRBJ2-5; tentatively, D is TRBD1 (7 bases). Per germline, CDR1 MNHEY and CDR2 SVGAGI. The CDR3 totals 13 residues. The V end lost 7 bases, the J end lost 4 bases, and 13 bases lay between the germline ends. The CDR3 protein is CASTQGGTETQYF. The CDR3 nucleotides are TGTGCCAGCACCCAGGGGGGTACAGAGACCCAGTACTTC.

The chain employs TRBV30 and TRBJ1-2, with 7 bases lining up with TRBD1. Per the germline V gene, CDR1 is GTSNPN and CDR2 is SVGIG (reference sequence). The CDR3 runs to 14 residues. The J segment lost 7 bases and the V segment lost 3 bases, leaving 11 bases of the junction unmatched. In nucleotides, the CDR3 is TGTGCCTGGAGGAAACAGGGGACTAGTTTTGGCTACACCTTC. It translates to CAWRKQGTSFGYTF.

This chain links TRBV21-1 with TRBJ2-4; the listed D gene, TRBD1, was not tested against the DNA. TRBV21-1 has pseudogene status. The CDR3 sequence is 19 residues long. The CDR3 reads CASSKADQGGRLAKNIQYF. The DNA of the CDR3 is TGTGCCAGCAGCAAAGCTGACCAGGGGGGAAGGCTAGCCAAAAACATTCAGTACTTC.

The chain recombines TRBV5-1 with TRBJ2-7; the match to TRBD2 covers 7 bases. The V gene end was trimmed by 6 bases and the J gene end by 0 bases; junction bases not matched to a gene: 3. Germline V gene data show CDR1 as SGHRS and CDR2 as YFSETQ. The CDR3 contains 13 residues. The chain's CDR3 is CASNGGSSYEQYF. In DNA, the CDR3 is TGCGCCAGCAATGGCGGGAGCTCCTACGAGCAGTACTTC.

The rearrangement uses TRBV4-2 and TRBJ1-1, with unresolved D. Germline V lookup: CDR1 LGHNA, CDR2 YNFKEQ. Trimming pared 2 bases from V and 5 bases from J, leaving 15 bases between. This CDR3 comprises 15 residues. CDR3 bases: TGTGCCAGCAGCCAATCGACTATCAGAGGGACTGAAGCTTTCTTT. Protein sequence: CASSQSTIRGTEAFF.

The CDR3 coding sequence is TGTGCCAGCGGGTTAGCGGGAGAAGGCGAGCAGTACTTC. It specifies CASGLAGEGEQYF. This rearrangement joins TRBV7-2 to TRBJ2-7; 9 positions match TRBD2. V was clipped by 8 bases and J by 6 bases; unmatched bases: 8. The CDR3 sequence is 13 residues long. Germline V gene lookup returns CDR1 SGHTA and CDR2 FQGNSA.

The chain employs TRBV2 and TRBJ2-4; tentatively, D is TRBD2 (5 bases). Germline CDR1 is SNHLY and CDR2 is FYNNEI. This CDR3 has 14 residues. The V end was cut by 3 bases, the J end by 7 bases, with 13 bases between. The CDR3 sequence is CASSERVGENIQYF. The CDR3 region has the DNA TGTGCCAGCAGTGAGAGGGTTGGGGAGAACATTCAGTACTTC.

CDR3 sequence reads: CSVNLQTTEAFF. The CDR3 DNA sequence: TGCAGCGTTAACCTACAGACCACTGAAGCTTTCTTT. The J gene is TRBJ1-1, the V gene TRBV29-1; no firm D call. The V and J ends lost 5 bases and 4 bases respectively, with 11 bases between them. Looked up from germline, CDR1 is SQVTM and CDR2 is ANQGSEA. There are 12 residues in the CDR3.

The chain is built from TRBV7-2 and TRBJ1-1; D gene unclear. V lost 3 bases and J lost 1, with 12 bases in between. Germline V lookup: CDR1 SGHTA, CDR2 FQGNSA. The CDR3 length is 15 residues. CDR3 loop: CASSFVAGQNTEAFF. CDR3 DNA sequence: TGTGCCAGCAGCTTCGTTGCTGGCCAGAACACTGAAGCTTTCTTT.

V usage is TRBV7-2 and J usage is TRBJ2-3; TRBD1 matches at 7 bases. The CDR3 spans 14 residues. Looked up from germline, CDR1 is SGHTA and CDR2 is FQGNSA. Trimming at V came to 5 bases and at J to 3 bases, leaving 5 bases not matched to a gene. CDR3 DNA sequence: TGTGCCAGCAGCCCGGGACAGACAACAGATACGCAGTATTTT. Protein: CASSPGQTTDTQYF.